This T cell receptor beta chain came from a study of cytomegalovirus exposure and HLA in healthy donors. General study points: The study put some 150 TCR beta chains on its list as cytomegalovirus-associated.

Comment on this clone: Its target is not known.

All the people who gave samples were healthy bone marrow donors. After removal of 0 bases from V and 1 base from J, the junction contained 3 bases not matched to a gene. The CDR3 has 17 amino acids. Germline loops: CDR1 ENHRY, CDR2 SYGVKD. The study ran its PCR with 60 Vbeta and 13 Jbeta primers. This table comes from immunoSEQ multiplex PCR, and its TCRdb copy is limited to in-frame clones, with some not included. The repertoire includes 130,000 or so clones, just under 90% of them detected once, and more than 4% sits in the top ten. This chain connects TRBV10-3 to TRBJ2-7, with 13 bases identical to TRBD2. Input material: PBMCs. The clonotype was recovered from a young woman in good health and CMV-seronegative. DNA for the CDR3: TGTGCCATCAGTGAGTCTCCGGGACTAGCGGGATCCTACGAGCAGTACTTC. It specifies CAISESPGLAGSYEQYF.